One and the same sample provided the 24 T cell receptor beta chains below, sequenced in a study of blood T cells in healthy people across ages (dated by TCRdb to between 2014 and 2016). The library was generated by 5' RACE. The data were produced on an Illumina HiSeq 2500. A second PCR of about 7 to 12 cycles was run with a J-beta primer mix and a sample-barcoded 5' primer. TCRdb trimmed the raw reads at Q25, called clones with MiXCR and kept productive beta chains. A single entry per CDR3 protein holds the most common genes and DNA from its merged rows. The sample table records hundreds of thousands of distinct CDR3 sequences; more than 40% of these occur just once. The biggest ten clones account for roughly 31% of the sample. The sample consisted of blood. All receptors come from a woman in her sixties or seventies in good health.

This chain joins TRBV29-1 and TRBJ1-1, with D maybe TRBD1 (5 bases). The CDR3 is 13 amino acids. The germline V gene has CDR1 SQVTM and CDR2 ANQGSEA. Deletions cut 3 bases from V and 5 bases from J, with 13 bases between. The DNA of the CDR3 is TGCAGCGTTGACGGTGGGGGAAGGACTGAAGCTTTCTTT. Protein sequence: CSVDGGGRTEAFF.

The chain carries TRBV6-5 and TRBJ2-5; TRBD2 matches at 7 bases. The assigned J gene may be wrong: the sequence end matches TRBJ2-7 better. Germline assignment: CDR1 MNHEY and CDR2 SVGAGI. CDR3 size: 17 residues. CDR3 amino acids: CASSYSSGASSASEQYF. In DNA, the CDR3 is TGTGCCAGCAGTTACTCGAGCGGGGCTAGCAGTGCCTCCGAGCAGTACTTC.

The chain uses TRBV7-2 and TRBJ1-1; D gene ambiguous. Germline CDR1 and CDR2: SGHTA and FQGNSA. This CDR3 is 15 amino acids long. V lost 4 bases, J lost 1 base, and 13 bases lay in between. Here the CDR3 reads CASSSEENSNTEAFF. CDR3 bases: TGTGCCAGCAGCTCCGAAGAGAACTCGAACACTGAAGCTTTCTTT.

The rearrangement links TRBV24-1 to TRBJ2-3, with D perhaps TRBD2 (5 bases). Germline lookup yields CDR1 KGHDR and CDR2 SFDVKD. The CDR3 is 14 residues long. With 2 bases removed from V and 4 bases from J, the gap between germline ends came to 9 bases. For the CDR3, the DNA is TGTGCCACCAGTGATTCAGGAGGTGCAGATACGCAGTATTTT. Amino acid sequence: CATSDSGGADTQYF.

The chain recombines TRBV6-2 or TRBV6-3 with TRBJ2-1; 8 bases align to TRBD2. The CDR3 extends over 14 amino acids. Germline CDR1 is MNHEY and CDR2 is SVGEGT. With V trimmed by 6 bases and J by 8 bases, 9 bases remained unmatched. CDR3 protein: CASRRSGSPYEQFF. The CDR3 coding sequence is TGTGCCAGCAGAAGAAGCGGGAGTCCGTATGAGCAGTTCTTC.

This clonotype was observed a few times. One base away lies a much larger clone, so this may be a sequencing read error. The rearrangement links TRBV6-2 or TRBV6-3 to TRBJ2-1, with TRBD2 matching over 13 bases. The CDR3 consists of 15 residues. Germline loops: CDR1 MNHEY, CDR2 SVGEGT. The CDR3 protein is CAGSPRTSGSNEQFF. The CDR3 DNA follows: TGTGCCGGCAGTCCACGGACTAGCGGGAGCAATGAGCAGTTCTTC.

This clonotype was detected only a few times. The chain is built from TRBV6-6 and TRBJ1-2; unclear D gene. V lost 7 bases, J lost 8 bases, and 17 bases lay in between. This CDR3 has 13 amino acids. The germline CDR1 and CDR2 sequences are MNHNY and SVGAGI (reference sequence). In DNA, the CDR3 is TGTGCCAGCAATTGGAGGGAACGTAGGGGCTACACCTTC. As protein: CASNWRERRGYTF.

There are a few counts of this clonotype. The chain combines TRBV14 with TRBJ2-5; 11 bases are a match to TRBD2. The V gene end was trimmed by 4 bases and the J gene end by 11 bases; junction bases not matched to a gene: 9. The CDR3 totals 14 residues. Germline V lookup: CDR1 SGHDN, CDR2 FVKESK. The CDR3 here is CASSLLAGVGEQYF. CDR3 nucleotides: TGTGCCAGCAGCCTACTAGCGGGAGTAGGGGAGCAGTACTTC. The variable domain in full, with the rest retrieved from reference TRBV14 and TRBJ2-5, is EAGVTQFPSHSVIEKGQTVTLRCDPISGHDNLYWYRRVMGKEIKFLLHFVKESKQDESGMPNNRFLAERTGGTYSTLKVQPAELEDSGVYFCASSLLAGVGEQYFGPGTRLLVL.

Written as DNA, the CDR3 is TGCAGTGCTAGAGCCTCTAGCGGGAGGGCCGATAGTGAGCAGTTCTTC. Its protein is CSARASSGRADSEQFF. This chain uses TRBV20-1 with TRBJ2-1; 12 positions match TRBD2. Germline V gene lookup returns CDR1 DFQATT and CDR2 SNEGSKA (reference sequence). The trim removed 1 base at V and 9 bases at J, leaving 10 bases unmatched. This CDR3 is built from 16 residues.

The table lists this clonotype with a few counts. The chain recombines TRBV5-1 with TRBJ1-2, with D tentatively TRBD1 (6 bases). The germline V and J ends were trimmed by 8 bases and 3 bases, with 8 bases remaining between them. This CDR3 spans 11 amino acids. Germline V lookup: CDR1 SGHRS, CDR2 YFSETQ. Written as DNA, the CDR3 is TGCGCCAGTCGACAGGACTATGGCTACACCTTC. Translated: CASRQDYGYTF.

The table lists this clonotype with many counts. In nucleotides, the CDR3 is TGTGCCAGCACCGATTACACTGAAGCTTTCTTT. Protein: CASTDYTEAFF. This chain uses TRBV12-3 or TRBV12-4 with TRBJ1-1; D unresolved. This CDR3 region has 11 residues. Trimming left V 7 bases short and J 3 bases short, with 6 bases between.

V is TRBV19 and J is TRBJ2-7, with a weak D call TRBD1 (6 bases). Germline values: CDR1 LNHDA, CDR2 SQIVND (reference sequence). The CDR3 length is 14 residues. Between the trimmed V and J ends, which lost 9 bases and 3 bases, there was a span of 18 bases. CDR3 region: CASADSDNFYEQYF. The CDR3 coding sequence is TGTGCCAGCGCGGACAGCGATAACTTCTACGAGCAGTACTTC.

This rearrangement joins TRBV11-2 to TRBJ2-5, with 8 bases lining up with TRBD2. The CDR3 length is 18 residues. Trimming cost V 4 bases and J 4 bases; bases outside gene matches: 17. In germline, CDR1 is SGHAT, CDR2 FQNNGV. The CDR3 reads CASSWGMLGAGDIETQYF. CDR3 DNA sequence: TGTGCCAGCAGCTGGGGTATGCTAGGAGCGGGAGATATAGAGACCCAGTACTTC.

The rearrangement uses TRBV5-1 and TRBJ1-1, with 9 bases aligning to TRBD1. Losses at the gene ends were 5 bases for V and 5 bases for J; bases not matched to a gene: 10. The germline V gene has CDR1 SGHRS and CDR2 YFSETQ. This CDR3 spans 15 amino acids. CDR3 region: CASSGTGLKMTEAFF. The CDR3 coding sequence is TGCGCCAGCAGTGGGACAGGGTTAAAAATGACTGAAGCTTTCTTT.

This chain connects TRBV4-3 to TRBJ2-7; TRBD1 matches at 7 bases. Germline CDR1 and CDR2: LGHNA and YSLEER. This CDR3 region has 17 residues. V dropped 0 bases and J dropped 2; count of bases not matched to a gene: 10. CDR3 coding DNA: TGCGCCAGCAGCCAAGACGCCGAGACAGGGCTTGCCTACGAGCAGTACTTC. Residues: CASSQDAETGLAYEQYF.

The rearrangement joins TRBV28 to TRBJ1-2, with D possibly TRBD1 on 6 matching bases. CDR1 MDHEN and CDR2 SYDVKM come from the germline V gene. CDR3 size: 14 residues. V dropped 3 bases and J dropped 3 bases, with 11 bases sitting between them. The CDR3 reads CASSFLGTHYGYTF. The CDR3 DNA sequence: TGTGCCAGCAGTTTTTTAGGGACACACTATGGCTACACCTTC.

The chain couples TRBV7-2 to TRBJ2-7, with 9 bases identical to TRBD2. Trimming cost V 0 bases and J 3 bases; bases outside gene matches: 3. The CDR3 consists of 15 residues. Germline V CDR1 and CDR2: SGHTA, FQGNSA. CDR3 DNA: TGTGCCAGCAGCTTAGCTAGCGGGAGCATCTACGAGCAGTACTTC. It encodes CASSLASGSIYEQYF.

V is TRBV2 and J is TRBJ2-1; tentatively, D is TRBD1 (6 bases). This CDR3 region has 15 residues. V shed 6 bases and J shed 3 bases, with 15 bases lying between them. Germline values: CDR1 SNHLY, CDR2 FYNNEI. The CDR3 nucleotides read TGTGCCAGCAGCGCACAGAGGACAGACTACAATGAGCAGTTCTTC. It specifies CASSAQRTDYNEQFF.

The rearrangement uses TRBV13 and TRBJ2-7, with TRBD2 identical over 9 bases. V dropped 1 base and J dropped 0; count of bases not matched to a gene: 4. This CDR3 has 16 residues. The germline CDR1 and CDR2 sequences are PRHDT and FYEKMQ (reference sequence). Here the CDR3 DNA reads TGTGCCAGCAGCTTAGAGCTAGCGGGAATCTCCTACGAGCAGTACTTC. It translates to CASSLELAGISYEQYF.

The chain combines TRBV20-1 with TRBJ2-7; no firm D call. CDR1 and CDR2 from the germline V gene are DFQATT and SNEGSKA (reference sequence). V shed 3 bases and J shed 0 bases, with 18 bases lying between them. The CDR3 has 16 residues. CDR3 region: CSASLGSGGSSYEQYF. Written as DNA, the CDR3 is TGCAGTGCTAGCCTTGGGTCCGGCGGAAGCTCCTACGAGCAGTACTTC.

A note on this clonotype: Relative to the germline gene, one junction end is altered; a read error may explain this. This chain uses TRBV27 with TRBJ2-5; TRBD2 agrees at 11 bases. This CDR3 comprises 16 residues. Germline assignment: CDR1 MNHEY and CDR2 SMNVEV (reference sequence). CDR3 nucleotides: TGTGCCAGCGGCAAGGGACTAGCGGTAGACCAAGGGACCCAGTACTTC. Amino acid sequence: CASGKGLAVDQGTQYF.

The chain couples TRBV11-2 to TRBJ2-2; maybe TRBD1 (5 bases). CDR3 length: 13 residues. CDR1 SGHAT and CDR2 FQNNGV come from the germline V gene. Between the trimmed V and J ends, which lost 5 bases and 6 bases, there was a span of 10 bases. Written as DNA, the CDR3 is TGTGCCAGCAGCCAACAACAGGCCGGGGAGCTGTTTTTT. The encoded protein is CASSQQQAGELFF.

This sequence joins TRBV2 and TRBJ1-1; D is undetermined. The CDR3 runs 14 residues. Germline CDR1 and CDR2: SNHLY and FYNNEI. Trimming removed 4 bases at V and 3 bases at J, with 12 bases between. In nucleotides, the CDR3 is TGTGCCAGCAGTGTCCTATCGGTCGACACTGAAGCTTTCTTT. Protein product: CASSVLSVDTEAFF.

This clonotype has just a few counts. This sequence joins TRBV15 and TRBJ2-1, with TRBD2 matching 11 bases. Germline V gene sequence: CDR1 LNHNV, CDR2 YYDKDF (reference sequence). CDR3 size: 15 residues. Germline trimming cut 4 bases from V and 5 bases from J; bases unmatched to any gene: 4. The DNA of the CDR3 is TGTGCCACCAGCAAGGGACTAGCGGCCGACAATGAGCAGTTCTTC. Encoded protein: CATSKGLAADNEQFF. The variable domain in full, with the rest retrieved from reference TRBV15 and TRBJ2-1, is DAMVIQNPRYQVTQFGKPVTLSCSQTLNHNVMYWYQQKSSQAPKLLFHYYDKDFNNEADTPDNFQSRRPNTSFCFLDIRSPGLGDTAMYLCATSKGLAADNEQFFGPGTRLTVL.